This TCR beta chain was captured by sequencing in a study of beta chain features in type 1 diabetes. Study details: What patients shared with healthy donors was a similar profile of age, gender and cell yields.

Researchers reported sorting CD4+ naive, central memory, regulatory and stem cell-like memory cells via CD45RO/CCR7/CD25/CD127/CD95/CD27. V lost 0 bases and J 15 bases, leaving 12 bases between the germline ends. Germline assignment: CDR1 SNHLY and CDR2 FYNNEI. The CDR3 is 12 amino acids. The sequenced template was cDNA made from the entire isolated RNA. Only in-frame clones appear in the TCRdb table, and some are missing; sequencing was by immunoSEQ multiplex PCR. The sample lists some 180,000 clones, about 12% occurring once. This clone was detected a few times. This chain joins TRBV2 and TRBJ2-4; D possibly corresponds to TRBD2 (5 bases). The clonotype originates from a woman between 18 and 29 years old in good health. Sequenced sample: central memory CD4+ T cells from blood. The chain's CDR3 is CASSEATSRRYF. Written as DNA, the CDR3 is TGTGCCAGCAGTGAAGCCACTAGTCGGCGGTACTTC.